These 5 T cell receptor beta chains originate from one sample sequenced in a study of blood T cells in healthy people across ages. Through a sample-barcoded 5' primer and a J-beta primer mix, a second PCR was run for about 6 to 11 cycles. MiXCR was run by TCRdb on the 5' RACE reads, yielding one entry per CDR3 protein. This sample has some 1,500,000 distinct CDR3 sequences, with roughly 43% found just once. The specimen sequenced was blood. Receptors originate from a woman between 18 and 30 years old in good health.

This chain connects TRBV12-3 or TRBV12-4 to TRBJ2-5, with no clear D. V was pared by 7 bases and J by 2 bases, with 11 bases between. The CDR3 covers 13 residues. CDR3: CASNSRPQETQYF. CDR3 coding DNA: TGTGCCAGCAACTCGAGGCCTCAAGAGACCCAGTACTTC.

This clonotype was counted only a few times. The V gene is TRBV12-3 or TRBV12-4, the J gene TRBJ1-1; 8 bases match TRBD1. This CDR3 has 15 residues. The trim removed 8 bases at V and 6 bases at J, leaving 14 bases unmatched. The CDR3 sequence: CASSRNRGKVAEAFF. CDR3 nucleotide sequence: TGTGCCAGCTCACGTAACAGGGGGAAAGTGGCTGAAGCTTTCTTT.

This clonotype occurred a few times. The chain joins TRBV2 to TRBJ1-1, with D possibly being TRBD1 (5 bases). Germline CDR1 reads SNHLY; CDR2 reads FYNNEI. CDR3 size: 13 residues. Deletions cut 3 bases from V and 5 bases from J, with 10 bases between. This chain's CDR3 is CASSDLGGTEAFF. As DNA, the CDR3 is TGTGCCAGCAGTGACCTGGGGGGAACTGAAGCTTTCTTT. Based on the CDR3 plus reference TRBV2 and TRBJ1-1, the full variable domain is EPEVTQTPSHQVTQMGQEVILRCVPISNHLYFYWYRQILGQKVEFLVSFYNNEISEKSEIFDDQFSVERPDGSNFTLKIRSTKLEDSAMYFCASSDLGGTEAFFGQGTRLTVV.

Concerning this clonotype: One junction end disagrees with the germline gene, perhaps due to a read error. The chain links TRBV6-5 to TRBJ2-1; no clear D. The V gene's germline CDR1 is MNHEY and CDR2 SVGAGI. The CDR3 is 13 residues long. This CDR3 is CASSPYTNNEQVF. CDR3 DNA: TGTGCCAGCAGTCCATACACCAACAATGAGCAGGTCTTC.

This clonotype was observed at least ten times. This chain connects TRBV6-5 to TRBJ1-5, with D unclear. Per germline, CDR1 MNHEY and CDR2 SVGAGI. The V gene lost 0 bases and the J gene lost 5 bases, with 5 bases spanning the gap. The CDR3 sequence is 13 residues long. The CDR3 spells CASSYSRDQPQHF. In nucleotides, the CDR3 is TGTGCCAGCAGTTACTCGAGAGATCAGCCCCAGCATTTT.